This T cell receptor (beta chain) was sequenced during a study of Graves' ophthalmopathy and Graves' hyperthyroidism. CDR1 SGHRS and CDR2 YFSETQ come from the germline V gene. This CDR3 has 15 residues. The V end lost 5 bases, the J end lost 2 bases, and 16 bases lay between the germline ends. Using RNA transcripts, the TCR beta CDR3 regions were amplified. Second-round multiplex PCR followed a first-round RT-PCR using HTBI primers. Each CDR3 protein is one row after TCRdb ran MiXCR on the multiplex PCR reads. Of around 660,000 distinct CDR3 sequences in the sample, about two fifths were seen once. The sequence was obtained from an adult man with Graves' ophthalmopathy. Material for sequencing was peripheral blood. The chain links TRBV5-1 to TRBJ1-2, with no clear D. CDR3 nucleotide sequence: TGCGCCAGCAGTTGGGTTTCAGCACTGAACTATGGCTACACCTTC. This translates into CASSWVSALNYGYTF.